The 27 T cell receptor beta chains listed next were all sequenced from one sample in a study of cytomegalovirus exposure and HLA in healthy donors. The PCR used 60 Vbeta and 13 Jbeta primers. TCRdb's table, derived via immunoSEQ multiplex PCR, lists solely in-frame clones and lacks some. The sample comprises 130,000 to 150,000 clones, about 78% of which are singletons, and 6.8% rests with the top ten. The sample taken for sequencing was PBMCs. Receptor source: a man aged 40-49 years in good health and CMV-seropositive.

The J gene is TRBJ2-2, the V gene TRBV28, with TRBD1 matching 7 bases. The V and J ends lost 7 bases and 6 bases, in that order; junction bases with no gene match: 11. CDR1 MDHEN and CDR2 SYDVKM come from the germline V gene. CDR3 length: 15 amino acids. The CDR3 nucleotides are TGTGCCAGCAACTACGACAGGGTGAGAGCCGGGGAGCTGTTTTTT. It encodes CASNYDRVRAGELFF.

This chain connects TRBV30 to TRBJ1-2, with D tentatively TRBD1 (5 bases). The V gene lost 6 bases and the J gene lost 4 bases, with 21 bases spanning the gap. The CDR3 consists of 15 residues. The germline V gene has CDR1 GTSNPN and CDR2 SVGIG (reference sequence). The CDR3 sequence is CACLPGGRGSYGYTF. CDR3 nucleotide sequence: TGTGCCTGCCTACCCGGGGGGAGGGGAAGCTATGGCTACACCTTC.

The chain recombines TRBV19 with TRBJ2-7; 11 nucleotides match TRBD1. The germline V gene has CDR1 LNHDA and CDR2 SQIVND (reference sequence). The J segment lost 3 bases and the V segment lost 5 bases, leaving 9 bases of the junction unmatched. The CDR3 runs to 16 residues. CDR3 DNA sequence: TGTGCCAGTAGTCCCCTCGGACAGGGGGCAGGCTACGAGCAGTACTTC. Protein sequence: CASSPLGQGAGYEQYF.

This clone was picked up a small number of times. The chain recombines TRBV27 with TRBJ1-2; TRBD1 matches 10 bases. J lost 0 bases, V lost 6 bases, and 13 bases had no gene match. The CDR3 extends over 18 amino acids. The germline gives CDR1 MNHEY, CDR2 SMNVEV (reference sequence). CDR3 DNA: TGTGCCAGCAGCCCTCGTGGGACAGGGGTCTACACTAACTATGGCTACACCTTC. Residues: CASSPRGTGVYTNYGYTF.

The chain couples TRBV9 to TRBJ2-3; possible D gene TRBD1, 5 bases. Trimming left V 6 bases short and J 8 bases short, with 16 bases between. Germline CDR1 is SGDLS and CDR2 is YYNGEE. This CDR3 contains 13 residues. CDR3 in DNA: TGTGCCAGCAACGTCAGGGCCTTGGGTACGCAGTATTTT. Translating it yields CASNVRALGTQYF.

V and J are TRBV7-2 and TRBJ1-2, with TRBD1 identical over 10 bases. V lost 5 bases, J lost 8 bases, and 11 bases stayed unmatched. CDR1 and CDR2 from the germline V gene are SGHTA and FQGNSA. There are 15 residues in the CDR3. The CDR3 nucleotides are TGTGCCAGCAGCCTCAGTAGGACAGGGGGAGACGGCTACACCTTC. This encodes CASSLSRTGGDGYTF.

The chain is built from TRBV30 and TRBJ2-3; 9 bases are a match to TRBD2. V lost 2 bases, J lost 3 bases, and 18 bases stayed unmatched. CDR1 and CDR2 from the germline V gene are GTSNPN and SVGIG (reference sequence). The CDR3 runs to 19 residues. As DNA, the CDR3 is TGTGCCTGGAGTACCGTTTTAGCGGGAGCGGTGTCAAAGACAGATACGCAGTATTTT. The encoded protein is CAWSTVLAGAVSKTDTQYF.

This sequence joins TRBV2 and TRBJ1-5, with 10 bases matching TRBD1. This CDR3 has 16 amino acids. Germline CDR1 SNHLY, CDR2 FYNNEI. V dropped 4 bases and J dropped 2; count of bases not matched to a gene: 5. CDR3 residues: CASSARTGGGNQPQHF. CDR3 coding DNA: TGTGCCAGCAGTGCGCGGACAGGGGGTGGCAATCAGCCCCAGCATTTT.

The V and J genes are TRBV11-3 and TRBJ2-7; weak D call: TRBD2 (6 bases). The germline V and J ends were trimmed by 1 base and 1 base, with 11 bases remaining between them. The V gene's germline CDR1 is SGHNT and CDR2 YENEEA. There are 15 residues in the CDR3. CDR3 region: CASSLAGATSYEQYF. Written as DNA, the CDR3 is TGTGCCAGCAGCTTAGCGGGAGCCACATCCTACGAGCAGTACTTC.

The V gene is TRBV10-3, the J gene TRBJ2-7; 7 bases line up with TRBD2. Losses at the gene ends were 2 bases for V and 7 bases for J; bases not matched to a gene: 11. Germline CDR1 is ENHRY and CDR2 is SYGVKD. The length of the CDR3 is 15 residues. DNA for the CDR3: TGTGCCATCAGTGAGGGTTCCGAGCGGGGAAGAGAGCAGTACTTC. Amino acid sequence: CAISEGSERGREQYF.

The V call is TRBV19, the J call TRBJ1-2; possible D gene TRBD1, 6 bases. V lost 5 bases to trimming and J lost 7 bases, with 11 bases between them. In germline, CDR1 is LNHDA, CDR2 SQIVND (reference sequence). The CDR3 has 12 residues. CDR3 DNA: TGTGCCAGTAGTGCGACAGGTCTTGGCTACACCTTC. Its protein product is CASSATGLGYTF.

This chain links TRBV28 with TRBJ2-3, with D possibly matching TRBD2 (5 bases). Deletions cut 10 bases from V and 2 bases from J, with 19 bases between. The CDR3 has 15 amino acids. Germline CDR1 and CDR2: MDHEN and SYDVKM. The CDR3 DNA follows: TGTGCCACCCGTTGGCGCCGAGGGTCCACAGATACGCAGTATTTT. Its translation: CATRWRRGSTDTQYF.

The V and J genes are TRBV2 and TRBJ2-7, with TRBD2 matching over 7 bases. J was trimmed by 11 bases and V by 4 bases; bases with no gene match: 8. The CDR3 loop spans 12 amino acids. Germline V CDR1 and CDR2: SNHLY, FYNNEI. The CDR3 sequence: CASSGGRVAEYF. CDR3 bases: TGTGCCAGCAGTGGAGGGAGGGTAGCGGAGTACTTC.

The chain recombines TRBV5-4 with TRBJ1-1, with no clear D. Germline CDR1 reads SGHNT; CDR2 reads YYREEE (reference sequence). This CDR3 region has 16 residues. The germline V and J ends were trimmed by 0 bases and 6 bases, with 18 bases remaining between them. CDR3 nucleotides: TGTGCCAGCAGCTTGGGGCAGTTTAGGAGTTTTCCTGAAGCTTTCTTT. It is translated as CASSLGQFRSFPEAFF.

The V gene is TRBV7-2, the J gene TRBJ2-1; 9 bases line up with TRBD2. The germline V gene encodes CDR1 SGHTA and CDR2 FQGNSA. After removal of 1 base from V and 2 bases from J, the junction contained 0 bases not matched to a gene. The CDR3 is 15 amino acids. The CDR3 coding sequence is TGTGCCAGCAGCTTAGGACTAGCGGCCTACAATGAGCAGTTCTTC. Amino acid sequence: CASSLGLAAYNEQFF.

The gene calls are TRBV27 and TRBJ2-7; 12 bases fit TRBD2. Trimming at V came to 5 bases and at J to 6 bases, leaving 8 bases not matched to a gene. This CDR3 contains 15 residues. From germline, CDR1 is MNHEY and CDR2 SMNVEV (reference sequence). The CDR3, as DNA: TGTGCCAGCAGTAAGAGGACTAGCGGGATGGTCGAGCAGTACTTC. Translating gives CASSKRTSGMVEQYF.

This chain links TRBV4-1 with TRBJ2-1; weak D call: TRBD2 (6 bases). V was trimmed by 6 bases and J by 0 bases, leaving 15 bases between them. CDR3 size: 16 residues. Germline V lookup: CDR1 MGHRA, CDR2 YSYEKL. CDR3 DNA sequence: TGCGCCAGCAGACCCCTTGGGGGGAGCTCCTACAATGAGCAGTTCTTC. Protein product: CASRPLGGSSYNEQFF.

The V call is TRBV4-3, the J call TRBJ2-2; 8 bases are shared with TRBD1. Germline V gene lookup returns CDR1 LGHNA and CDR2 YSLEER. The J segment lost 8 bases and the V segment lost 4 bases, leaving 9 bases of the junction unmatched. The CDR3 extends over 15 amino acids. CDR3 region: CASSPATGVRGELFF. The DNA for the CDR3 is TGCGCCAGCAGCCCCGCGACAGGGGTGAGAGGGGAGCTGTTTTTT.

The chain uses TRBV5-1 and TRBJ2-2; D may be TRBD2 (6 bases). V dropped 5 bases and J dropped 1 base, with 12 bases sitting between them. Germline loops: CDR1 SGHRS, CDR2 YFSETQ. This CDR3 has 15 residues. The CDR3 protein is CASSTGTVNTGELFF. For the CDR3, the DNA is TGCGCCAGCAGTACCGGGACTGTGAACACCGGGGAGCTGTTTTTT.

This rearrangement joins TRBV19 to TRBJ2-1; 11 bases agree with TRBD2. The CDR3 sequence is 18 residues long. Germline V gene lookup returns CDR1 LNHDA and CDR2 SQIVND (reference sequence). V shed 3 bases and J 1 base; nucleotides not matched to a gene: 8. The DNA of the CDR3 is TGTGCCAGTAGTATTTTAGCGGGAGGGCCCAGTTCCTACAATGAGCAGTTCTTC. Its translation is CASSILAGGPSSYNEQFF.

The rearrangement uses TRBV30 and TRBJ2-1; 7 bases fit TRBD1. V gave up 2 bases and J gave up 1 base; unmatched junction bases: 8. This CDR3 spans 16 amino acids. Germline loops: CDR1 GTSNPN, CDR2 SVGIG (reference sequence). The CDR3 region is CAWSSSPQGSYNEQFF. DNA for the CDR3: TGTGCCTGGAGTTCTAGCCCACAGGGGTCCTACAATGAGCAGTTCTTC.

The chain couples TRBV5-1 to TRBJ1-1; 7 bases match TRBD1. CDR3 size: 15 residues. Germline V gives CDR1 SGHRS, CDR2 YFSETQ. Germline trimming cut 4 bases from V and 4 bases from J; bases unmatched to any gene: 10. The DNA of the CDR3 is TGCGCCAGCAGCCGTGAGGGGGCTAAGCTCACTGAAGCTTTCTTT. It encodes CASSREGAKLTEAFF.

The J gene is TRBJ2-5, the V gene TRBV29-1; TRBD1 matches at 8 bases. The V and J ends lost 7 bases and 4 bases, in that order; junction bases with no gene match: 2. Germline V gives CDR1 SQVTM, CDR2 ANQGSEA. This CDR3 is built from 11 residues. The DNA of the CDR3 is TGCAGCGCCCAGGGGGCAGAGACCCAGTACTTC. Amino acid sequence: CSAQGAETQYF.

V gene TRBV7-6 combines with J gene TRBJ1-1; TRBD1 matches 7 bases. The V and J ends lost 5 bases and 5 bases, in that order; junction bases with no gene match: 5. CDR3 length equals 13 residues. The germline CDR1 and CDR2 sequences are SGHVS and FNYEAQ. CDR3 in amino acids: CASSKRQGTEAFF. For the CDR3, the DNA is TGTGCCAGCAGCAAGCGACAGGGAACTGAAGCTTTCTTT. Using reference TRBV7-6 and TRBJ1-1 for the parts outside the CDR3, the full variable domain is GAGVSQSPRYKVTKRGQDVALRCDPISGHVSLYWYRQALGQGPEFLTYFNYEAQQDKSGLPNDRFSAERPEGSISTLTIQRTEQRDSAMYRCASSKRQGTEAFFGQGTRLTVV.

The chain employs TRBV2 and TRBJ2-7; tentative D call: TRBD1 (6 bases). Germline V CDR1 and CDR2: SNHLY, FYNNEI. The V gene lost 11 bases and the J gene lost 2 bases, with 13 bases spanning the gap. The CDR3 contains 12 residues. In nucleotides, the CDR3 is TGTGCCTCCGAACAGGGTACCTACGAGCAGTACTTC. This gives the protein CASEQGTYEQYF.

The V gene is TRBV18, the J gene TRBJ1-4; 8 bases fit TRBD1. Unmatched junction bases numbered 8, after V lost 0 bases and J lost 5 bases. Germline CDR1 reads KGHSH; CDR2 reads LQKENI. The CDR3 is 17 amino acids. The CDR3 nucleotides read TGTGCCAGCTCACCACCTAACACAGGGGGTACAAATGAAAAACTGTTTTTT. It is translated as CASSPPNTGGTNEKLFF.

The chain employs TRBV4-2 and TRBJ2-3, with D tentatively TRBD2 (6 bases). This CDR3 has 16 residues. The V gene lost 0 bases and the J gene lost 0 bases, with 10 bases spanning the gap. From germline, CDR1 is LGHNA and CDR2 YNFKEQ. Here the CDR3 DNA reads TGTGCCAGCAGCCAAGATTGGCGGGGAAGCACAGATACGCAGTATTTT. Amino acids: CASSQDWRGSTDTQYF.